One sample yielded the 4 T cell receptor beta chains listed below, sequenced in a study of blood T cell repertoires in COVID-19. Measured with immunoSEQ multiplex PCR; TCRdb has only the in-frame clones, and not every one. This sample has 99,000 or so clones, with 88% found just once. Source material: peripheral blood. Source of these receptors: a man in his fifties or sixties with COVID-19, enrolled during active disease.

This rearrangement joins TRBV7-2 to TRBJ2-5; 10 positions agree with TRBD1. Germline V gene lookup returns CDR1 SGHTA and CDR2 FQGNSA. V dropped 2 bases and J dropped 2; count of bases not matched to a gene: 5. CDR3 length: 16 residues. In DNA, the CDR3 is TGTGCCAGCAGCTTATCGACAGGGGGCGGTCAAGAGACCCAGTACTTC. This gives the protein CASSLSTGGGQETQYF.

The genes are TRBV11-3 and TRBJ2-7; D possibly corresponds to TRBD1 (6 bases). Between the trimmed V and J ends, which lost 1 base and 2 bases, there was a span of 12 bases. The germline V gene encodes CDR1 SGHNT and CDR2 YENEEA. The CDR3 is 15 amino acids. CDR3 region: CASSLVRAGAYEQYF. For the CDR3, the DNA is TGTGCCAGCAGCTTAGTTAGGGCAGGGGCCTACGAGCAGTACTTC.

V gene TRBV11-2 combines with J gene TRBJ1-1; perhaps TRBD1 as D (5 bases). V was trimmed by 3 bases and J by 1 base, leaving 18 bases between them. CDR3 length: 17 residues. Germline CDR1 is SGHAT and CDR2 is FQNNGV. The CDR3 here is CASSFYGPLGRNTEAFF. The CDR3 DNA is TGTGCCAGCAGCTTTTACGGGCCGTTGGGGCGGAACACTGAAGCTTTCTTT.

Here the CDR3 DNA reads TGTGCCAGCAGCTTGGGGCCAGCCCCAAACTATGGCTACACCTTC. It yields the protein CASSLGPAPNYGYTF. The chain carries TRBV7-6 and TRBJ1-2; tentative D call: TRBD1 (5 bases). From germline, CDR1 is SGHVS and CDR2 FNYEAQ. This CDR3 spans 15 amino acids. The V end lost 3 bases, the J end lost 2 bases, and 13 bases lay between the germline ends.